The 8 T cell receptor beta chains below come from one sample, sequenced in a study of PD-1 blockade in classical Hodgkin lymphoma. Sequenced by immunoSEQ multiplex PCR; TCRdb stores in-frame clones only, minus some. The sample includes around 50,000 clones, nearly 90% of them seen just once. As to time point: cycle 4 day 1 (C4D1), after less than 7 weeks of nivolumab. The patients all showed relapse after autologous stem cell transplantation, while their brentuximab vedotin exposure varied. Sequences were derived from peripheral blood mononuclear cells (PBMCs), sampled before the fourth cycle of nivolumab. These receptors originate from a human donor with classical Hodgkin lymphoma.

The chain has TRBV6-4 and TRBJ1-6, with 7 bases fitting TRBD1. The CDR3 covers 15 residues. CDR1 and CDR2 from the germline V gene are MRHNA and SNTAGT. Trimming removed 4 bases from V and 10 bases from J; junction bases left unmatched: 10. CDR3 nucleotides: TGTGCCAGCAGTGGGGGACAGAGCCCTTCATCACCCCTCCACTTT. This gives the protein CASSGGQSPSSPLHF.

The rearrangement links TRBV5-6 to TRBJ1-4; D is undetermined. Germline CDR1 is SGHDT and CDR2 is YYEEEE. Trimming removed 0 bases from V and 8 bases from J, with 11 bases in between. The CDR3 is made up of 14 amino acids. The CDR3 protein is CASSLGALREKLFF. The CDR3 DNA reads TGTGCCAGCAGCTTGGGGGCCCTTAGGGAAAAACTGTTTTTT.

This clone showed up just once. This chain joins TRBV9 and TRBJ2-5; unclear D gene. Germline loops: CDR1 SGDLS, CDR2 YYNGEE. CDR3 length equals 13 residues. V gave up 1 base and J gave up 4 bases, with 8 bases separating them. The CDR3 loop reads CASSVQATETQYF. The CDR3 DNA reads TGTGCCAGCAGCGTACAGGCTACAGAGACCCAGTACTTC.

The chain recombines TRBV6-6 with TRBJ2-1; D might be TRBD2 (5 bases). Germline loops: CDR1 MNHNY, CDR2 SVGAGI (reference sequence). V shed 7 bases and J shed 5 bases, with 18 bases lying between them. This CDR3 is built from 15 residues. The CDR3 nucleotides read TGTGCCAGCAAAAACAACGGAGTGACTAACAATGAGCAGTTCTTC. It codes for CASKNNGVTNNEQFF.

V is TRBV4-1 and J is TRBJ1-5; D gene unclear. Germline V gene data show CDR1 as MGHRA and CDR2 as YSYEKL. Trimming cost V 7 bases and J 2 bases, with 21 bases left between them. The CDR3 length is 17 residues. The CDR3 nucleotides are TGCGCCAGCAAAGACGTCATAGAGCCTTTTGGCAATCAGCCCCAGCATTTT. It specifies CASKDVIEPFGNQPQHF.

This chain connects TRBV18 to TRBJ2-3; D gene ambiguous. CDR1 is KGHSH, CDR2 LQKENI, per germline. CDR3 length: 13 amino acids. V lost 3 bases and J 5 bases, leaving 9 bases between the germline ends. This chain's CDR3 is CASSPERGDTQYF. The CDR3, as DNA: TGTGCCAGCTCACCGGAAAGAGGAGATACGCAGTATTTT.

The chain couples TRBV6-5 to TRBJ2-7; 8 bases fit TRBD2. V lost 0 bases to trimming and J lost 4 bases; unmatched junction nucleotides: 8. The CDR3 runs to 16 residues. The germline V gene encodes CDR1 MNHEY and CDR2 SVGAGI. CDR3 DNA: TGTGCCAGCAGTTACTCCCCCGGGACTAGATTTTACGAGCAGTACTTC. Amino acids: CASSYSPGTRFYEQYF.

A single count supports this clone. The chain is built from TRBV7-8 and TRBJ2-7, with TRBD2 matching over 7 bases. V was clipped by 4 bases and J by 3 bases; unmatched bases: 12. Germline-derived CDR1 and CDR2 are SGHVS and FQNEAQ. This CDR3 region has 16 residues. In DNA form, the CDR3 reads TGTGCCAGCAGCTCTTACTCCGGGGGGAACAGCTACGAGCAGTACTTC. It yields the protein CASSSYSGGNSYEQYF.